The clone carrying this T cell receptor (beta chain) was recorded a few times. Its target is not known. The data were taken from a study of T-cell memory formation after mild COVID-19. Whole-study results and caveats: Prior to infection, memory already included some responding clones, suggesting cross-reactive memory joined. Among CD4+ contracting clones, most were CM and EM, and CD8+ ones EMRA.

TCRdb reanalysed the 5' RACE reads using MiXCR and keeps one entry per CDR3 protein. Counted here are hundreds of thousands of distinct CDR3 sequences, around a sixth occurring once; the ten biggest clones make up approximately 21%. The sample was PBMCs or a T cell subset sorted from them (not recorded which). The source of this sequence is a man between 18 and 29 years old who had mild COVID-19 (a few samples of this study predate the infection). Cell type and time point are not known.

Here the CDR3 DNA reads TGTGCCAGCAGTTATGTGTCCTACGAGCAGTACTTC. It yields the protein CASSYVSYEQYF. The chain links TRBV6-2 or TRBV6-3 to TRBJ2-7; no definite D call. There are 12 residues in the CDR3. Germline loops: CDR1 MNHEY, CDR2 SVGEGT. Deletions cut 3 bases from V and 1 base from J, with 4 bases between.